These T cell receptor beta chains were read from a single sample in a study of cytomegalovirus exposure and HLA in healthy donors. The data were produced by immunoSEQ multiplex PCR, yet TCRdb's version contains in-frame clones alone and is incomplete. Of 95,000 to 150,000 clones listed, around 80% are singletons. The sample consisted of PBMCs. Receptor source: a young man in good health and CMV-seronegative. Both conserved end residues are part of each CDR3. A D gene is named only where the DNA matches it firmly. A row's size may be missing; if present it is once, few, many or a size class.

abundance: NA
v_gene: TRBV6-5
len: 13
j_gene: TRBJ1-2
d_gene: NA
CDR3nt: TGTGCCAGCAGTTGGGGCCAGGGCCGGGGCTACACCTTC
CDR3aa: CASSWGQGRGYTF

abundance: NA
v_gene: TRBV18
len: 15
j_gene: TRBJ2-7
d_gene: TRBD1
CDR3nt: TGTGCCAGCTCACGACTGGGACAGGGCGCCTACGAGCAGTACTTC
CDR3aa: CASSRLGQGAYEQYF

abundance: once
v_gene: TRBV19
len: 15
j_gene: TRBJ2-7
d_gene: NA
CDR3nt: TGTGCCACCCGAAATGGGGACGGGAGCTCCTACGAGCAGTACTTC
CDR3aa: CATRNGDGSSYEQYF

abundance: NA
v_gene: TRBV6-5
len: 15
j_gene: TRBJ1-4
d_gene: NA
CDR3nt: TGTGCCAGCAAGGGCGGGCGTGGGGCTAATGAAAAACTGTTTTTT
CDR3aa: CASKGGRGANEKLFF

abundance: NA
v_gene: TRBV19
len: 13
j_gene: TRBJ2-3
d_gene: NA
CDR3nt: TGTGCCAGTAGTATACTGACTCGAAGTACGCAGTATTTT
CDR3aa: CASSILTRSTQYF

abundance: NA
v_gene: TRBV7-2
len: 15
j_gene: TRBJ2-5
d_gene: NA
CDR3nt: TGTGCCAGCAGCTTCCAGGTGGCGGGGCAAGAGACCCAGTACTTC
CDR3aa: CASSFQVAGQETQYF

abundance: NA
v_gene: TRBV7-2
len: 16
j_gene: TRBJ2-2
d_gene: TRBD2
CDR3nt: TGTGCCAGCACACCGAGAGCGGGGGGGAGCACCGGGGAGCTGTTTTTT
CDR3aa: CASTPRAGGSTGELFF

abundance: NA
v_gene: TRBV5-1
len: 13
j_gene: TRBJ2-3
d_gene: NA
CDR3nt: TGCGCCAGCAGCTTGGTCGCGGGGGCCCGCCAGTATTTT
CDR3aa: CASSLVAGARQYF

abundance: NA
v_gene: TRBV5-1
len: 14
j_gene: TRBJ2-3
d_gene: NA
CDR3nt: TGCGCCAGCAGCTTGGTGGGGCTCGCAGATACGCAGTATTTT
CDR3aa: CASSLVGLADTQYF

abundance: NA
v_gene: TRBV5-5
len: 17
j_gene: TRBJ2-1
d_gene: TRBD2
CDR3nt: TGTGCCAGCAGCAGACTAAGCGGGGGAGTCGGTCCCCGCGAGCAGTTCTTC
CDR3aa: CASSRLSGGVGPREQFF

abundance: NA
v_gene: TRBV7-9
len: 15
j_gene: TRBJ2-7
d_gene: NA
CDR3nt: TGTGCCAGCAACCGGGGGACTGAAGACTCCTACGAGCAGTACTTC
CDR3aa: CASNRGTEDSYEQYF

abundance: NA
v_gene: TRBV2
len: 14
j_gene: TRBJ2-6
d_gene: NA
CDR3nt: TGTGCCAGCGGATCCTCAGCTGGGGCCAACGGCCTGACTTTC
CDR3aa: CASGSSAGANGLTF

abundance: NA
v_gene: TRBV11-2
len: 14
j_gene: TRBJ1-1
d_gene: TRBD1
CDR3nt: TGTGCCAGCAGCTTAGGATTAAGGCGGGACAGCGAGCTTTTT
CDR3aa: CASSLGLRRDSELF

abundance: NA
v_gene: TRBV10-1
len: 16
j_gene: TRBJ1-1
d_gene: NA
CDR3nt: TGCGCCAGCAGTGAGTCAAGTACAGGGATGAACACTGAAGCTTTCTTT
CDR3aa: CASSESSTGMNTEAFF

abundance: NA
v_gene: TRBV9
len: 15
j_gene: TRBJ1-4
d_gene: NA
CDR3nt: TGTGCCAGCAGCGTAGGTGGGGGGACTAATGAAAAACTGTTTTTT
CDR3aa: CASSVGGGTNEKLFF

abundance: NA
v_gene: TRBV9
len: 15
j_gene: TRBJ1-6
d_gene: NA
CDR3nt: TGTGCCAGCAGCGTAGCGGTGGGGCCGAATTCACCCCTCCACTTT
CDR3aa: CASSVAVGPNSPLHF

abundance: NA
v_gene: TRBV6-1
len: 13
j_gene: TRBJ2-7
d_gene: NA
CDR3nt: TGTGCCTCGGGTAGCGGAGGCTCCTACGAGCAGTACTTC
CDR3aa: CASGSGGSYEQYF

abundance: NA
v_gene: TRBV14
len: 15
j_gene: TRBJ2-2
d_gene: TRBD1
CDR3nt: TGTGCCAGCAGCCACGCCCGACAGGGACGTGGGGAGCTGTTTTTT
CDR3aa: CASSHARQGRGELFF

abundance: few
v_gene: TRBV2
len: 14
j_gene: TRBJ2-7
d_gene: TRBD1
CDR3nt: TGTGCCAGCAGGGCGACAGGGGCCTTATACGAGCAGTACTTC
CDR3aa: CASRATGALYEQYF

abundance: NA
v_gene: TRBV19
len: 14
j_gene: TRBJ2-1
d_gene: TRBD1
CDR3nt: TGTGCCAGTAGTGGTTCGACAGGGCTTCATGAGCAGTTCTTC
CDR3aa: CASSGSTGLHEQFF

abundance: NA
v_gene: TRBV15
len: 15
j_gene: TRBJ1-2
d_gene: NA
CDR3nt: TGTGCCACCAGCGGCGACAGGACGGTGCTGGCGGGCTACACCTTC
CDR3aa: CATSGDRTVLAGYTF

abundance: few
v_gene: TRBV10-3
len: 13
j_gene: TRBJ1-1
d_gene: NA
CDR3nt: TGTGCCATCAGTGAGGGCAAAAACACTGAAGCTTTCTTT
CDR3aa: CAISEGKNTEAFF

abundance: NA
v_gene: TRBV14
len: 13
j_gene: TRBJ1-6
d_gene: NA
CDR3nt: TGTGCCAGCAGCCAAGTTCAGGGGCTCCGCCTCCACTTT
CDR3aa: CASSQVQGLRLHF

abundance: few
v_gene: TRBV28
len: 14
j_gene: TRBJ2-4
d_gene: NA
CDR3nt: TGTGCCAGCAGTTCCTCGGGCGAGGGAAACAGTCAGTACTTC
CDR3aa: CASSSSGEGNSQYF

abundance: NA
v_gene: TRBV7-2
len: 18
j_gene: TRBJ2-3
d_gene: TRBD2
CDR3nt: TGTGCCAGCAGCCGTTGGCCTAGCGGGGGTTCTAGCACAGATACGCAGTATTTT
CDR3aa: CASSRWPSGGSSTDTQYF

abundance: NA
v_gene: TRBV6-1
len: 15
j_gene: TRBJ2-7
d_gene: NA
CDR3nt: TGTGCCAGCAGTGAAGCACCGGACAGAATCTACGAGCAGTACTTC
CDR3aa: CASSEAPDRIYEQYF

abundance: few
v_gene: TRBV5-4
len: 16
j_gene: TRBJ1-1
d_gene: TRBD1
CDR3nt: TGTGCCAGCAGCTTGGGTTTAGGCAGGGGGACCACTGAAGCTTTCTTT
CDR3aa: CASSLGLGRGTTEAFF

abundance: NA
v_gene: TRBV27
len: 12
j_gene: TRBJ2-7
d_gene: TRBD1
CDR3nt: TGTGCCAGCAAGACAGGGCTCTACGAGCAGTACTTC
CDR3aa: CASKTGLYEQYF

abundance: few
v_gene: TRBV15
len: 15
j_gene: TRBJ1-1
d_gene: NA
CDR3nt: TGTGCCACCAGCACCCGACAGAGAGCGAACACTGAAGCTTTCTTT
CDR3aa: CATSTRQRANTEAFF

abundance: once
v_gene: TRBV12-5
len: 14
j_gene: TRBJ2-7
d_gene: NA
CDR3nt: TGTGCTAGTGGTTTAGGCAGGATGGCCTACGAGCAGTACTTC
CDR3aa: CASGLGRMAYEQYF

abundance: NA
v_gene: TRBV25-1
len: 13
j_gene: TRBJ1-6
d_gene: NA
CDR3nt: TGTGCCAGCAGTGAACACCGGAGTCTGGCCCTCCACTTT
CDR3aa: CASSEHRSLALHF

abundance: NA
v_gene: TRBV5-4
len: 14
j_gene: TRBJ1-2
d_gene: TRBD1
CDR3nt: TGTGCCAGCAGCCACACAACAGGGGTTTATGGCTACACCTTC
CDR3aa: CASSHTTGVYGYTF

abundance: NA
v_gene: TRBV28
len: 13
j_gene: TRBJ2-7
d_gene: TRBD1
CDR3nt: TGTGCCAGCAGTTTCAGGGGGCCCAACGAGCAGTACTTC
CDR3aa: CASSFRGPNEQYF

abundance: NA
v_gene: TRBV7-2
len: 16
j_gene: TRBJ2-3
d_gene: TRBD1
CDR3nt: TGTGCCAGCAGCCCGTCCGGACAGGGTCTTCCAGATACGCAGTATTTT
CDR3aa: CASSPSGQGLPDTQYF

abundance: NA
v_gene: TRBV5-4
len: 16
j_gene: TRBJ2-5
d_gene: TRBD2
CDR3nt: TGTGCCAGCAGCTTTCGACTAGCGGCACCGCGAGAGACCCAGTACTTC
CDR3aa: CASSFRLAAPRETQYF

abundance: NA
v_gene: TRBV29-1
len: 16
j_gene: TRBJ1-2
d_gene: NA
CDR3nt: TGCAGCGTTGAAGATCTTCTAGTTGAGAGCCTCTATGGCTACACCTTC
CDR3aa: CSVEDLLVESLYGYTF

abundance: NA
v_gene: TRBV9
len: 15
j_gene: TRBJ2-3
d_gene: NA
CDR3nt: TGTGCCAGCAGCGTAGTCGGGTGGCCCACAGATACGCAGTATTTT
CDR3aa: CASSVVGWPTDTQYF

abundance: NA
v_gene: TRBV7-9
len: 10
j_gene: TRBJ2-4
d_gene: NA
CDR3nt: TGTGCCAGCCATAAAAACATTCAGTACTTC
CDR3aa: CASHKNIQYF

abundance: NA
v_gene: TRBV29-1
len: 13
j_gene: TRBJ2-5
d_gene: TRBD2
CDR3nt: TGCAGCGTTGACGGACTAGGGACGGAGACCCAGTACTTC
CDR3aa: CSVDGLGTETQYF

abundance: few
v_gene: TRBV18
len: 15
j_gene: TRBJ2-3
d_gene: NA
CDR3nt: TGTGCCAGCTCACGGGACGTCAGGGGAGCGGATACGCAGTATTTT
CDR3aa: CASSRDVRGADTQYF

abundance: NA
v_gene: TRBV7-6
len: 19
j_gene: TRBJ2-7
d_gene: TRBD2
CDR3nt: TGTGCCAGCAGCTTAGCGAGGATAGCGGGGGGCCTCAGCTCCTACGAGCAGTACTTC
CDR3aa: CASSLARIAGGLSSYEQYF

abundance: few
v_gene: TRBV11-2
len: 17
j_gene: TRBJ2-2
d_gene: TRBD2
CDR3nt: TGTGCCAGCAGCTTACTCGGGGGGACGCCGGTGGCCGGGGAGCTGTTTTTT
CDR3aa: CASSLLGGTPVAGELFF

abundance: NA
v_gene: TRBV5-4
len: 14
j_gene: TRBJ1-2
d_gene: NA
CDR3nt: TGTGCCAGCAGCGGTGGGGTTGCAGGGAATGGCTACACCTTC
CDR3aa: CASSGGVAGNGYTF

abundance: NA
v_gene: TRBV12-5
len: 14
j_gene: TRBJ2-3
d_gene: NA
CDR3nt: TGTGCTAGTGGGCCGGACTACAACACAGATACGCAGTATTTT
CDR3aa: CASGPDYNTDTQYF

abundance: few
v_gene: TRBV9
len: 14
j_gene: TRBJ2-7
d_gene: TRBD1
CDR3nt: TGTGCCAGCAGCCCTGGACAGGGGGCTTACGAGCAGTACTTC
CDR3aa: CASSPGQGAYEQYF

abundance: NA
v_gene: TRBV4-3
len: 18
j_gene: TRBJ2-3
d_gene: TRBD2
CDR3nt: TGCGCCAGCAGCCAAGACACTAGCGGGGGCCCTAGCACAGATACGCAGTATTTT
CDR3aa: CASSQDTSGGPSTDTQYF

abundance: NA
v_gene: TRBV29-1
len: 14
j_gene: TRBJ1-1
d_gene: NA
CDR3nt: TGCAGCGTTGAAGAACTGGGGCGCAACACTGAAGCTTTCTTT
CDR3aa: CSVEELGRNTEAFF

abundance: NA
v_gene: TRBV16
len: 13
j_gene: TRBJ1-4
d_gene: NA
CDR3nt: TGTGCCAGCAGCCAATCGGCAGTAGAAAAACTGTTTTTT
CDR3aa: CASSQSAVEKLFF

abundance: NA
v_gene: TRBV5-6
len: 15
j_gene: TRBJ1-6
d_gene: TRBD1
CDR3nt: TGTGCCAGCAGCTTGGGGAACAGGGGGCGTTCACCCCTCCACTTT
CDR3aa: CASSLGNRGRSPLHF

abundance: NA
v_gene: TRBV29-1
len: 13
j_gene: TRBJ2-7
d_gene: NA
CDR3nt: TGCAGCGTGGAGGGACAGCCCTCCTACGAGCAGTACTTC
CDR3aa: CSVEGQPSYEQYF

abundance: NA
v_gene: TRBV2
len: 14
j_gene: TRBJ2-5
d_gene: TRBD1
CDR3nt: TGTGCCAGCAGTGAAGGACAGGGGGTAGAGACCCAGTACTTC
CDR3aa: CASSEGQGVETQYF

abundance: NA
v_gene: TRBV6-5
len: 16
j_gene: TRBJ2-3
d_gene: TRBD1
CDR3nt: TGTGCCAGCAGTTATAAGGGGGCGGCTCCGACAGATACGCAGTATTTT
CDR3aa: CASSYKGAAPTDTQYF